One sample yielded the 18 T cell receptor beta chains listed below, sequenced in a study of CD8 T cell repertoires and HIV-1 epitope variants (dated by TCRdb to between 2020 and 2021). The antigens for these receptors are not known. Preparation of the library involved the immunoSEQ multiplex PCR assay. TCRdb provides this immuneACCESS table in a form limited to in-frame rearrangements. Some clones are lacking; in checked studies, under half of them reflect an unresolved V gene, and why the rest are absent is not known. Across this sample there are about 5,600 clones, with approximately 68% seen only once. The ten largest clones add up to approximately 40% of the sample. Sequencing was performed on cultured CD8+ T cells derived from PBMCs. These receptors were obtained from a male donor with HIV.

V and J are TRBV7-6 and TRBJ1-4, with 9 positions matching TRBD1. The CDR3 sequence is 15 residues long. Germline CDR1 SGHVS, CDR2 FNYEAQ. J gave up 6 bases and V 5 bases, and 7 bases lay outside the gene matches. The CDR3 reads CASSGGQGIDEKLFF. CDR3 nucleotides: TGTGCCAGCAGCGGCGGACAGGGGATCGATGAAAAACTGTTTTTT.

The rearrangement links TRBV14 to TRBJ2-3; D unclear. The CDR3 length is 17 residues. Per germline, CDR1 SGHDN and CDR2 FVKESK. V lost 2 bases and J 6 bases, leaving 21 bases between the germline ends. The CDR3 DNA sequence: TGTGCCAGCAGCCAAAGAAGGCAAACTTTCTACGGGGATACGCAGTATTTT. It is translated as CASSQRRQTFYGDTQYF.

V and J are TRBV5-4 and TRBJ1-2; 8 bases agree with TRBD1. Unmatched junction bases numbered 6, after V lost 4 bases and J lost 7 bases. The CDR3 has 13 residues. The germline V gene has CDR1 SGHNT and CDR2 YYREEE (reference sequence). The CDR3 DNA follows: TGTGCCAGCAGCCCCGGACAGGGAGGTGGCTACACCTTC. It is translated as CASSPGQGGGYTF.

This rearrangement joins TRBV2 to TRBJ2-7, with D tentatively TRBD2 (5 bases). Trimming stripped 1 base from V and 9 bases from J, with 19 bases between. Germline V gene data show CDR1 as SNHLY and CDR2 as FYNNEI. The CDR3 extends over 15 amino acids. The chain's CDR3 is CASSEERGLTNGQYF. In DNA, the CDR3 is TGTGCCAGCAGTGAAGAACGGGGTCTGACTAACGGGCAGTACTTC. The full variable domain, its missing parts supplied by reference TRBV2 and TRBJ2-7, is EPEVTQTPSHQVTQMGQEVILRCVPISNHLYFYWYRQILGQKVEFLVSFYNNEISEKSEIFDDQFSVERPDGSNFTLKIRSTKLEDSAMYFCASSEERGLTNGQYFGPGTRLTVT.

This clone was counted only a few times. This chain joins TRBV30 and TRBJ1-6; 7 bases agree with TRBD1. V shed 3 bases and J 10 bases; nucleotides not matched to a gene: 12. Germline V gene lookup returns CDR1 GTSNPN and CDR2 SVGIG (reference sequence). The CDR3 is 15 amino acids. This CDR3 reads CAWRSDRVIGSPLHF. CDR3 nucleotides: TGTGCCTGGAGATCCGACAGGGTGATAGGATCACCCCTCCACTTT.

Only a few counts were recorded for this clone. In nucleotides, the CDR3 is TGTGCCAGCAGTGCGGACGGATACTCTGGAAACACCATATATTTT. Translating it yields CASSADGYSGNTIYF. The chain combines TRBV27 with TRBJ1-3; D not resolved. This CDR3 has 15 residues. The V and J ends lost 5 bases and 0 bases respectively, with 11 bases between them. Germline CDR1 reads MNHEY; CDR2 reads SMNVEV (reference sequence).

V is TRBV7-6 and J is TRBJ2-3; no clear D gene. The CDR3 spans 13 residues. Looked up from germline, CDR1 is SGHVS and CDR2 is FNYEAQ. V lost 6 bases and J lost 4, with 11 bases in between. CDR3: CASSPESPDTQYF. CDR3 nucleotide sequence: TGTGCCAGCAGTCCCGAAAGCCCAGATACGCAGTATTTT.

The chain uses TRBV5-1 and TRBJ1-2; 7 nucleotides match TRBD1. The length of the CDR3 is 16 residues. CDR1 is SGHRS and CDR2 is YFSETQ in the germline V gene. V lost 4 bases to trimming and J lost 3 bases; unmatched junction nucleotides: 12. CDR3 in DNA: TGCGCCAGCAGCACAAACTTCGACAGGGCTGACTATGGCTACACCTTC. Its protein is CASSTNFDRADYGYTF.

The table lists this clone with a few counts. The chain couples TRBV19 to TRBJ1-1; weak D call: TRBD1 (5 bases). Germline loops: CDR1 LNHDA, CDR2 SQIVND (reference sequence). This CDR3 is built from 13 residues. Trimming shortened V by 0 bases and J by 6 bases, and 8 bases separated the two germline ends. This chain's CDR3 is CASSIDRTPEAFF. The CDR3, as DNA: TGTGCCAGTAGTATAGACCGGACACCTGAAGCTTTCTTT. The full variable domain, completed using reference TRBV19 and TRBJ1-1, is DGGITQSPKYLFRKEGQNVTLSCEQNLNHDAMYWYRQDPGQGLRLIYYSQIVNDFQKGDIAEGYSVSREKKESFPLTVTSAQKNPTAFYLCASSIDRTPEAFFGQGTRLTVV.

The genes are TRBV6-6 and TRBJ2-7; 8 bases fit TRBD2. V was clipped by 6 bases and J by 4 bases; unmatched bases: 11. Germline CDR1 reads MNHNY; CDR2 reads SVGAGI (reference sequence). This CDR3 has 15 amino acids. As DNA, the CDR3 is TGTGCCAGCAGCCCCGCCGGGGGGGTGCTATACGAGCAGTACTTC. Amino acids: CASSPAGGVLYEQYF.

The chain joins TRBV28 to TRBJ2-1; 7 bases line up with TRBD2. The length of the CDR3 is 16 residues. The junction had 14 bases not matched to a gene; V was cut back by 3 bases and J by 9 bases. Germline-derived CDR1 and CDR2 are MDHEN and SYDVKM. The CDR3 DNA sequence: TGTGCCAGCAGTTTCCCTAGGATGGGAGGGCCGATTGAGCAGTTCTTC. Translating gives CASSFPRMGGPIEQFF.

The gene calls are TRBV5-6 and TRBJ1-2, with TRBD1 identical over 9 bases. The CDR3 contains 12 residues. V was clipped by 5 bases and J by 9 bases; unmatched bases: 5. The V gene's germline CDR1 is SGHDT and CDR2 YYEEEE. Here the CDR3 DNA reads TGTGCCAGCAGGGGACAGGGTAAGCGCTACACCTTC. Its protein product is CASRGQGKRYTF.

The CDR3 DNA follows: TGTGCCAGCAGCCCCATGCCTTTTACCGGGACAGCCTCCTCCTACGAGCAGTACTTC. This translates into CASSPMPFTGTASSYEQYF. The chain employs TRBV7-9 and TRBJ2-7, with 7 bases matching TRBD1. The CDR3 has 19 amino acids. V trimming: 5 bases; J trimming: 0 bases; junction bases outside the gene matches: 19. CDR1 is SEHNR and CDR2 is FQNEAQ in the germline V gene (reference sequence).

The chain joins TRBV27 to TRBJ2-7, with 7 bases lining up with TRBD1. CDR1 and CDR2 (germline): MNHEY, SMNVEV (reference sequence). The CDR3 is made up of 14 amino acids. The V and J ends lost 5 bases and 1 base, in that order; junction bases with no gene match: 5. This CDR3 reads CASSQPGQSYEQYF. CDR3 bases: TGTGCCAGCAGTCAACCGGGACAGTCCTACGAGCAGTACTTC.

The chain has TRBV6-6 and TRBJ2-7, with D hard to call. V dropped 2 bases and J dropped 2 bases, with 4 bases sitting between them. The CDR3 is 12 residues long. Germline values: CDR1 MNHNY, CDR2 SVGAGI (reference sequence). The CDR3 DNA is TGTGCCAGCAGTTACCCCACCTACGAGCAGTACTTC. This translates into CASSYPTYEQYF.

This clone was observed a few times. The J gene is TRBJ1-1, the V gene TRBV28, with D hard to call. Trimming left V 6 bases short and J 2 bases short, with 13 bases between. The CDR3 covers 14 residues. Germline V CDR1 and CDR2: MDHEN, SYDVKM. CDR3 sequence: CASSLLRFNTEAFF. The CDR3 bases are TGTGCCAGCAGCCTCCTTCGATTTAACACTGAAGCTTTCTTT.

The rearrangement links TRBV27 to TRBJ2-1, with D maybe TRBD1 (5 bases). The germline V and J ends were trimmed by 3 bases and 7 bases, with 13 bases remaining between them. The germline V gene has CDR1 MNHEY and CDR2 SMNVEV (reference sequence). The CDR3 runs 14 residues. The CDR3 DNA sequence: TGTGCCAGCAGTTTCGCACAGGAAGGGAATGAGCAGTTCTTC. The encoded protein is CASSFAQEGNEQFF.

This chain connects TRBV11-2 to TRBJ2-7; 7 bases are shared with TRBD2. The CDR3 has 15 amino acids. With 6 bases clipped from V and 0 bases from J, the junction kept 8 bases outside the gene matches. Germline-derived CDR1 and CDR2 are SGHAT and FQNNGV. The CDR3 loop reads CASRAGDSSSYEQYF. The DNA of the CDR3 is TGTGCCAGCAGGGCGGGAGACAGTAGCTCCTACGAGCAGTACTTC.